This T cell receptor beta chain stems from a study of CD8+ T cells in alopecia areata. Study-level findings and limits: Clonality in the scalp and expanded CD8+ clones ranked among the top 100 were significantly decreased by tofacitinib. A great number of expanded lesional clones endured in scalp and blood during tofacitinib. Scalp repertoires also include resident alphabeta T cells from normal skin.

Germline V gene sequence: CDR1 LNHNV, CDR2 YYDKDF (reference sequence). This CDR3 spans 15 amino acids. Trimming shortened V by 0 bases and J by 3 bases, and 12 bases separated the two germline ends. On this clone itself: The antigen remains unidentified.

RNA extraction and reverse transcription yielded cDNA as sequencing template. Clones were sequenced by immunoSEQ multiplex PCR, and TCRdb holds only the in-frame ones, with some missing. This table has roughly 100,000 clones, approximately 90% appearing once. This sample's treatment: oral pan-JAK inhibitor, 5-10 mg twice daily. The TCR originated in a human donor with alopecia areata. Material: CD8+ T cells sorted from blood, obtained at roughly week 30, from a patient treated with tofacitinib. The chain joins TRBV15 to TRBJ2-7, with D possibly TRBD1 on 5 matching bases. The CDR3 DNA reads as TGTGCCACCAGCAGAGATAGCACAGGTGGCTACGAGCAGTACTTC. It is translated as CATSRDSTGGYEQYF.